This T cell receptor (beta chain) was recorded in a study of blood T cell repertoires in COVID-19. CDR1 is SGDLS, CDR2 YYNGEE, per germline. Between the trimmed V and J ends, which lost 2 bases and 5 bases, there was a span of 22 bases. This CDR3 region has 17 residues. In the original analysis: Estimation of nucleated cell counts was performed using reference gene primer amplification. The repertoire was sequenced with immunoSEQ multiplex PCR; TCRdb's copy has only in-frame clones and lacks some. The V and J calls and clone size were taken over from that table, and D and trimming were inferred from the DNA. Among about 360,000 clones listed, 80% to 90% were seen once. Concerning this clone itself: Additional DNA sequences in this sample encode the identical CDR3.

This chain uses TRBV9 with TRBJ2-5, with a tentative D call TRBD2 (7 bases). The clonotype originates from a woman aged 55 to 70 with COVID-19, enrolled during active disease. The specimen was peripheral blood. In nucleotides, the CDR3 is TGTGCCAGCAGCGTCGGGGCAAGTAGGGGGGGCTTGGAGACCCAGTACTTC. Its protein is CASSVGASRGGLETQYF.